These 19 T cell receptor beta chains share one sample of origin, sequenced in a study of T cell responses to AZD1222 COVID-19 vaccine. Using immunoSEQ multiplex PCR, the repertoire was profiled, and TCRdb retains in-frame clones only, with some absent. The profile shows more than 85,000 clones, around 87% of them singletons. The material was peripheral blood, obtained 28 days after the second AZD1222 dose. These receptors were collected from an adult who received the AZD1222 COVID-19 vaccine.

The V call is TRBV7-6, the J call TRBJ2-1; D remains ambiguous. CDR3 length: 12 amino acids. V was cut by 8 bases and J by 2 bases, with 7 bases left in between. In germline, CDR1 is SGHVS, CDR2 FNYEAQ. The CDR3 nucleotides read TGTGCCAGCGGGCCCACCTACAATGAGCAGTTCTTC. The encoded protein is CASGPTYNEQFF.

The chain carries TRBV7-8 and TRBJ2-1, with D maybe TRBD2 (6 bases). The CDR3 spans 16 residues. Trimming pared 5 bases from V and 3 bases from J, leaving 17 bases between. Germline CDR1 and CDR2: SGHVS and FQNEAQ. This CDR3 is CASSDPRDFLYNEQFF. DNA for the CDR3: TGTGCCAGCAGCGATCCCCGGGACTTCCTCTACAATGAGCAGTTCTTC.

This clone showed up just once. The V call is TRBV6-5, the J call TRBJ2-7; no clear D. Trimming stripped 10 bases from V and 2 bases from J, with 15 bases between. Per germline, CDR1 MNHEY and CDR2 SVGAGI. The CDR3 totals 13 residues. The CDR3 reads CATYSGAAYEQYF. CDR3 coding DNA: TGTGCCACCTACTCTGGCGCCGCCTACGAGCAGTACTTC.

Written as DNA, the CDR3 is TGTGCCAGCAGCTTAAGACAGGGGGAGGGTGAAGCTTTCTTT. Translating it yields CASSLRQGEGEAFF. The rearrangement joins TRBV7-9 to TRBJ1-1; 9 bases line up with TRBD1. The CDR3 consists of 14 residues. The germline V gene has CDR1 SEHNR and CDR2 FQNEAQ (reference sequence). V trimming: 2 bases; J trimming: 7 bases; junction bases outside the gene matches: 5. The full variable domain, rest sourced from reference TRBV7-9 and TRBJ1-1, is DTGVSQNPRHKITKRGQNVTFRCDPISEHNRLYWYRQTLGQGPEFLTYFQNEAQLEKSRLLSDRFSAERPKGSFSTLEIQRTEQGDSAMYLCASSLRQGEGEAFFGQGTRLTVV.

The chain has TRBV6-5 and TRBJ2-7; maybe TRBD1 (5 bases). Per germline, CDR1 MNHEY and CDR2 SVGAGI. Trimming took off 7 bases at V and 0 bases at J, with 16 bases between the two ends. This CDR3 is built from 15 residues. CDR3 nucleotides: TGTGCCAGCACCCGTGGGGCAGGCGTCTCCTACGAGCAGTACTTC. Translating gives CASTRGAGVSYEQYF.

The chain employs TRBV9 and TRBJ1-5; possible D gene TRBD1, 5 bases. Trimming took 3 bases from V and 9 from J, leaving 13 bases between them. Germline V CDR1 and CDR2: SGDLS, YYNGEE. The CDR3 consists of 13 residues. Here the CDR3 DNA reads TGTGCCAGCAGCGGAAGGGAGGGGTGGCCCCAGCATTTT. The encoded protein is CASSGREGWPQHF.

In nucleotides, the CDR3 is TGTGCCAGCAGCTCCTGGGGGGAAAGCACAGATACGCAGTATTTT. Residues: CASSSWGESTDTQYF. The rearrangement links TRBV13 to TRBJ2-3; tentatively, D is TRBD2 (6 bases). Germline V gene sequence: CDR1 PRHDT, CDR2 FYEKMQ (reference sequence). Deletions cut 4 bases from V and 0 bases from J, with 11 bases between. CDR3 length: 15 residues.

This chain joins TRBV27 and TRBJ1-1; the D is unclear. Trimming took off 3 bases at V and 1 base at J, with 6 bases between the two ends. This CDR3 is 13 amino acids long. Germline lookup yields CDR1 MNHEY and CDR2 SMNVEV (reference sequence). Written as DNA, the CDR3 is TGTGCCAGCAGTTTGAACAGGAACACTGAAGCTTTCTTT. Its translation is CASSLNRNTEAFF.

The J gene is TRBJ2-1, the V gene TRBV5-1, with D possibly being TRBD2 (5 bases). The CDR3 sequence is 15 residues long. Germline-derived CDR1 and CDR2 are SGHRS and YFSETQ. V was shortened by 0 bases and J by 0 bases, with 7 bases between the two germline ends. The CDR3, as DNA: TGCGCCAGCAGCTTGGGGGGAGTCTCCTACAATGAGCAGTTCTTC. It translates to CASSLGGVSYNEQFF. The whole variable domain, filled in from reference TRBV5-1 and TRBJ2-1, reads KAGVTQTPRYLIKTRGQQVTLSCSPISGHRSVSWYQQTPGQGLQFLFEYFSETQRNKGNFPGRFSGRQFSNSRSEMNVSTLELGDSALYLCASSLGGVSYNEQFFGPGTRLTVL.

By proportion, this clone is medium-sized. This chain connects TRBV6-4 to TRBJ2-2, with D unclear. The V gene's germline CDR1 is MRHNA and CDR2 SNTAGT. The length of the CDR3 is 13 residues. The V end was cut by 6 bases, the J end by 4 bases, with 9 bases between. DNA for the CDR3: TGTGCCAGCAGCCTAGAGGCCACCGGGGAGCTGTTTTTT. It encodes CASSLEATGELFF.

The V gene is TRBV14, the J gene TRBJ2-5, with 14 nucleotides matching TRBD2. The CDR3 is made up of 14 amino acids. Germline values: CDR1 SGHDN, CDR2 FVKESK. Germline trimming cut 4 bases from V and 7 bases from J; bases unmatched to any gene: 2. Written as DNA, the CDR3 is TGTGCCAGCAGCCGACTAGCGGGGGGGTCGACCCAGTACTTC. Its protein is CASSRLAGGSTQYF.

CDR3 DNA sequence: TGTGCCAGCAGCCAAGTGACTAGCAGGGAGCAGTTCTTC. It codes for CASSQVTSREQFF. The J gene is TRBJ2-1, the V gene TRBV14; 7 bases match TRBD2. The CDR3 spans 13 residues. The trim removed 1 base at V and 10 bases at J, leaving 4 bases unmatched. Germline V gene lookup returns CDR1 SGHDN and CDR2 FVKESK.

The J gene is TRBJ1-1, the V gene TRBV10-3; tentative D call: TRBD1 (6 bases). Trimming pared 6 bases from V and 7 bases from J, leaving 12 bases between. This CDR3 is built from 12 residues. The V gene's germline CDR1 is ENHRY and CDR2 SYGVKD. CDR3 DNA: TGTGCCATCAGCAGTACAGGGAATGAAGCTTTCTTT. Translation gives CAISSTGNEAFF.

This clone has a single count. The rearrangement links TRBV11-2 to TRBJ1-2; TRBD1 might be the D (5 bases). Germline assignment: CDR1 SGHAT and CDR2 FQNNGV. Trimming pared 1 base from V and 4 bases from J, leaving 13 bases between. The CDR3 consists of 15 residues. CDR3 coding DNA: TGTGCCAGCAGCTTAGCACAGTCGGGGCTCTATGGCTACACCTTC. The encoded protein is CASSLAQSGLYGYTF. Looking up the rest from reference TRBV11-2 and TRBJ1-2 gives the full variable domain: EAGVAQSPRYKIIEKRQSVAFWCNPISGHATLYWYQQILGQGPKLLIQFQNNGVVDDSQLPKDRFSAERLKGVDSTLKIQPAKLEDSAVYLCASSLAQSGLYGYTFGSGTRLTVV.

This chain links TRBV5-1 with TRBJ1-6; possibly TRBD1 for D (6 bases). Trimming took 7 bases from V and 0 from J, leaving 23 bases between them. CDR3 size: 19 residues. Germline lookup yields CDR1 SGHRS and CDR2 YFSETQ. CDR3 coding DNA: TGCGCCAGCGCCTCATTATCTTATGGGGGCAGCTCCTATAATTCACCCCTCCACTTT. It is translated as CASASLSYGGSSYNSPLHF.

J is TRBJ2-3 and V is TRBV7-9; TRBD1 matches 9 bases. Looked up from germline, CDR1 is SEHNR and CDR2 is FQNEAQ (reference sequence). V shed 3 bases and J 7 bases; nucleotides not matched to a gene: 5. The CDR3 spans 14 residues. DNA for the CDR3: TGTGCCAGCAGCTTCGGGACAGGGAGGAATACGCAGTATTTT. It encodes CASSFGTGRNTQYF. The full variable domain, with the rest looked up from reference TRBV7-9 and TRBJ2-3, is DTGVSQNPRHKITKRGQNVTFRCDPISEHNRLYWYRQTLGQGPEFLTYFQNEAQLEKSRLLSDRFSAERPKGSFSTLEIQRTEQGDSAMYLCASSFGTGRNTQYFGPGTRLTVL.

The J gene is TRBJ1-2, the V gene TRBV30, with D unresolved. There are 13 residues in the CDR3. From germline, CDR1 is GTSNPN and CDR2 SVGIG (reference sequence). Trimming took off 6 bases at V and 4 bases at J, with 15 bases between the two ends. The CDR3 nucleotides read TGTGCCTGCCCCTCCCGGGATGCCTATGGCTACACCTTC. Encoded protein: CACPSRDAYGYTF.

J is TRBJ2-2 and V is TRBV4-2; D uncertain. The germline V gene has CDR1 LGHNA and CDR2 YNFKEQ. This CDR3 has 15 residues. V was cut by 4 bases and J by 3 bases, with 12 bases left in between. The CDR3 region is CASSPQPGHTGELFF. DNA for the CDR3: TGTGCCAGCAGCCCTCAACCCGGACACACCGGGGAGCTGTTTTTT.

The chain uses TRBV7-7 and TRBJ2-5, with a weak D call TRBD1 (6 bases). This CDR3 spans 14 amino acids. Looked up from germline, CDR1 is SSHAT and CDR2 is FNYEAQ (reference sequence). Trimming stripped 3 bases from V and 3 bases from J, with 11 bases between. The CDR3 spells CASSFRDTKETQYF. The CDR3 DNA sequence: TGTGCCAGCAGCTTCCGGGACACAAAAGAGACCCAGTACTTC.